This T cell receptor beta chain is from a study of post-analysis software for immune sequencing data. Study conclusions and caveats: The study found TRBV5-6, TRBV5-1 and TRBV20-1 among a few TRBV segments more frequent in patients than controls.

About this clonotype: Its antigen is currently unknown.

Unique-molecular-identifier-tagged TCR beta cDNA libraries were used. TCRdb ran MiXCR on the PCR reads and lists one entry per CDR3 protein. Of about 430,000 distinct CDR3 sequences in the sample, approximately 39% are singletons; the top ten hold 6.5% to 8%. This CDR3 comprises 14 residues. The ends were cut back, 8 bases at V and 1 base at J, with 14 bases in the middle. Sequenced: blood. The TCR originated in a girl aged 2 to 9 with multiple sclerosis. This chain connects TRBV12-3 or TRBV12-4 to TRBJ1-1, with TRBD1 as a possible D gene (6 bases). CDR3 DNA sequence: TGTGCCAGCGGCACGAGGACAGAGAACACTGAAGCTTTCTTT. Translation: CASGTRTENTEAFF.